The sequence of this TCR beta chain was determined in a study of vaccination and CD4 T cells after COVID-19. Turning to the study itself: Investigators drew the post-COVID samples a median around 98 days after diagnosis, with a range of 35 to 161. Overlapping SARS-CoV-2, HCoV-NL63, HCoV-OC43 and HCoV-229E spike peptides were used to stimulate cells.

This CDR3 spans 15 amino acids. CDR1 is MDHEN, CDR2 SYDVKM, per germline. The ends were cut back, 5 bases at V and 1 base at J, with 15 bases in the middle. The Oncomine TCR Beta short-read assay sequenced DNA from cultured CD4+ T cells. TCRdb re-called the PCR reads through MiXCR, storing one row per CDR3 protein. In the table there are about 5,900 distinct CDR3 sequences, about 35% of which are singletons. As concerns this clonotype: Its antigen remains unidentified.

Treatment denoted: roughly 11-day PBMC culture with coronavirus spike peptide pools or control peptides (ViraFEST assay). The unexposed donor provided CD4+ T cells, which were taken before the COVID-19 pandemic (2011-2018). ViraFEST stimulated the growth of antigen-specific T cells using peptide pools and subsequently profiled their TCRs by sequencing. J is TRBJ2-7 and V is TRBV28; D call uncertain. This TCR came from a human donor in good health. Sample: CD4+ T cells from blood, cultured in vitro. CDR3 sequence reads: CASSRRETPSYEQYF. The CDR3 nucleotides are TGTGCCAGCAGTCGTAGGGAAACACCGTCCTACGAGCAGTACTTC.